The 20 T cell receptor beta chains below were found in one sample sequenced in a study of cytomegalovirus exposure and HLA in healthy donors. Researchers ran the PCR with 60 Vbeta and 13 Jbeta primers. Generated by immunoSEQ multiplex PCR, the TCRdb table keeps only in-frame clones and is missing some. The sample shows 110,000 to 150,000 clones, approximately 80% of them seen only once. The sample comprised PBMCs. The receptors come from a woman between 50 and 59 years old in good health and CMV-seropositive.

The chain employs TRBV11-1 and TRBJ1-1, with a tentative D call TRBD1 (5 bases). The germline V gene has CDR1 SGHAT and CDR2 FQDESV (reference sequence). The CDR3 is made up of 14 amino acids. V was pared by 8 bases and J by 3 bases, with 16 bases between. The CDR3 here is CASAPGDLHTEAFF. CDR3 DNA: TGTGCCAGCGCTCCGGGGGATCTGCACACTGAAGCTTTCTTT.

This chain uses TRBV6-1 with TRBJ2-5; a weak D match, TRBD2 (5 bases). V lost 11 bases and J 0 bases, leaving 16 bases between the germline ends. Germline V gene data show CDR1 as MNHNS and CDR2 as SASEGT. The CDR3 covers 14 residues. CDR3 sequence (DNA): TGTGCCTCCCAGGCGTCCGGGAACCAAGAGACCCAGTACTTC. Protein: CASQASGNQETQYF.

V usage is TRBV7-2 and J usage is TRBJ1-1, with D tentatively TRBD1 (5 bases). This CDR3 contains 13 residues. Germline-derived CDR1 and CDR2 are SGHTA and FQGNSA. Between the trimmed V and J ends, which lost 3 bases and 4 bases, there was a span of 9 bases. DNA for the CDR3: TGTGCCAGCAGCTTGGGGCAGATCACTGAAGCTTTCTTT. This encodes CASSLGQITEAFF.

V and J are TRBV5-1 and TRBJ1-4; no clear D. The germline V gene encodes CDR1 SGHRS and CDR2 YFSETQ. The CDR3 spans 14 residues. Trimming removed 2 bases from V and 8 bases from J, with 13 bases in between. The CDR3 DNA reads as TGCGCCAGCAGCTTAACGCACGGGGAGGAAAAACTGTTTTTT. This encodes CASSLTHGEEKLFF.

The CDR3 DNA follows: TGTGCCAGCAGTTCTTATAACCTCCGGGAGAGAGATGATACGCAGTATTTT. As protein: CASSSYNLRERDDTQYF. The rearrangement joins TRBV7-9 to TRBJ2-3; the D gene is possibly TRBD2 (6 bases). The CDR3 is 17 residues long. The ends were cut back, 6 bases at V and 6 bases at J, with 25 bases in the middle. The germline gives CDR1 SEHNR, CDR2 FQNEAQ (reference sequence).

V and J are TRBV7-6 and TRBJ2-1; TRBD2 aligns across 11 bases. Trimming at V came to 2 bases and at J to 11 bases, leaving 11 bases not matched to a gene. This CDR3 spans 16 amino acids. Per germline, CDR1 SGHVS and CDR2 FNYEAQ. The CDR3 spells CASSLSRSGGAGKQFF. DNA for the CDR3: TGTGCCAGCAGCTTATCTCGTAGCGGGGGGGCGGGAAAGCAGTTCTTC.

The chain employs TRBV11-2 and TRBJ2-7; 7 bases map to TRBD1. J was trimmed by 0 bases and V by 5 bases; bases with no gene match: 10. This CDR3 comprises 16 residues. CDR1 is SGHAT, CDR2 FQNNGV, per germline. The CDR3 DNA sequence: TGTGCCAGCAGCAGTTCCCGGACAGGCTACTCCTACGAGCAGTACTTC. Translated: CASSSSRTGYSYEQYF.

The chain carries TRBV2 and TRBJ2-1; D is possibly TRBD1 (6 bases). From germline, CDR1 is SNHLY and CDR2 FYNNEI. V was trimmed by 7 bases and J by 0 bases, leaving 19 bases between them. The CDR3 consists of 17 residues. The DNA of the CDR3 is TGTGCCAGCACTCCGGCCGGGACACGGGGCTCCTACAATGAGCAGTTCTTC. It specifies CASTPAGTRGSYNEQFF.

The rearrangement joins TRBV30 to TRBJ2-3; 8 nucleotides agree with TRBD2. The J segment lost 5 bases and the V segment lost 2 bases, leaving 9 bases of the junction unmatched. The CDR3 totals 15 residues. Germline CDR1 is GTSNPN and CDR2 is SVGIG (reference sequence). CDR3 residues: CAWSRISGVGDTQYF. CDR3 DNA: TGTGCCTGGAGTAGGATTAGCGGGGTCGGAGATACGCAGTATTTT.

This clone was recorded once. The V and J genes are TRBV5-4 and TRBJ2-5, with TRBD1 matching 9 bases. The CDR3 loop spans 13 amino acids. The germline gives CDR1 SGHNT, CDR2 YYREEE (reference sequence). Unmatched junction bases numbered 6, after V lost 3 bases and J lost 9 bases. As DNA, the CDR3 is TGTGCCAGCAGCTCCCGGGACAGGGTGCCCCAGTACTTC. Translated: CASSSRDRVPQYF.

The V and J genes are TRBV9 and TRBJ1-6; TRBD1 aligns across 7 bases. The germline V gene has CDR1 SGDLS and CDR2 YYNGEE. Trimming cost V 3 bases and J 10 bases; bases outside gene matches: 7. This CDR3 has 14 residues. CDR3 loop: CASSGQGPWSPLHF. For the CDR3, the DNA is TGTGCCAGCAGCGGACAGGGTCCATGGTCACCCCTCCACTTT.

This clone was picked up one time. The chain uses TRBV7-2 and TRBJ2-2; TRBD1 might be the D (6 bases). This CDR3 spans 15 amino acids. Germline V lookup: CDR1 SGHTA, CDR2 FQGNSA. V was clipped by 6 bases and J by 3 bases, with 14 bases between them. This CDR3 is CASSYQQGDTGELFF. DNA of the CDR3: TGTGCCAGCAGTTACCAACAGGGAGACACCGGGGAGCTGTTTTTT.

V gene TRBV5-5 combines with J gene TRBJ2-7, with 7 bases identical to TRBD1. The germline gives CDR1 SGHKS, CDR2 YYEKEE (reference sequence). The ends lost 2 bases at V and 3 bases at J; junction bases unmatched: 5. The CDR3 is 14 amino acids. The chain's CDR3 is CASSFRDRIYEQYF. DNA of the CDR3: TGTGCCAGCAGCTTCCGGGACAGAATCTACGAGCAGTACTTC.

This clone has a handful of counts. The chain carries TRBV30 and TRBJ1-5, with 9 positions matching TRBD1. V lost 2 bases to trimming and J lost 15 bases; unmatched junction nucleotides: 5. This CDR3 spans 11 amino acids. Germline-derived CDR1 and CDR2 are GTSNPN and SVGIG (reference sequence). CDR3 protein: CAWSTGTGRHF. The CDR3 bases are TGTGCCTGGAGTACCGGGACAGGGAGGCATTTT.

The count of this clone is one. The CDR3 loop reads CASSPEMNTEAFF. DNA of the CDR3: TGTGCCAGCTCACCAGAGATGAACACTGAAGCTTTCTTT. The chain links TRBV18 to TRBJ1-1; no definite D call. The germline V and J ends were trimmed by 2 bases and 0 bases, with 4 bases remaining between them. CDR1 KGHSH and CDR2 LQKENI come from the germline V gene. The CDR3 runs 13 residues.

The chain has TRBV15 and TRBJ1-1, with 7 nucleotides matching TRBD1. V lost 4 bases and J lost 6; bases outside the gene matches: 2. This CDR3 is built from 12 residues. Germline V gene sequence: CDR1 LNHNV, CDR2 YYDKDF (reference sequence). DNA for the CDR3: TGTGCCACCAGCATTACAGGGGCTGAAGCTTTCTTT. This sequence encodes CATSITGAEAFF.

This sequence joins TRBV10-3 and TRBJ2-6; D is unresolved. With 2 bases removed from V and 0 bases from J, the gap between germline ends came to 11 bases. The germline V gene encodes CDR1 ENHRY and CDR2 SYGVKD. The CDR3 loop spans 17 amino acids. The CDR3 sequence: CAISEPTLSSGANVLTF. The CDR3 DNA reads TGTGCCATCAGTGAGCCGACACTCTCCTCTGGGGCCAACGTCCTGACTTTC.

The rearrangement uses TRBV10-3 and TRBJ2-1; the match to TRBD2 covers 8 bases. V shed 6 bases and J 9 bases; nucleotides not matched to a gene: 28. CDR3 length equals 20 residues. Germline V gene sequence: CDR1 ENHRY, CDR2 SYGVKD. The CDR3 spells CAISASRDGGSSGASSEQFF. The CDR3 nucleotides read TGTGCCATCAGCGCTAGCCGGGACGGTGGAAGTAGCGGGGCTTCCAGTGAGCAGTTCTTC.

V gene TRBV11-3 combines with J gene TRBJ2-2, with TRBD2 matching over 9 bases. Germline CDR1 is SGHNT and CDR2 is YENEEA. The CDR3 has 16 residues. With V trimmed by 3 bases and J by 1 base, 3 bases remained unmatched. CDR3 region: CASSFSSGENTGELFF. CDR3 DNA: TGTGCCAGCAGCTTCTCTAGCGGGGAGAACACCGGGGAGCTGTTTTTT. Filled out from reference TRBV11-3 and TRBJ2-2, the complete variable domain reads EAGVVQSPRYKIIEKKQPVAFWCNPISGHNTLYWYLQNLGQGPELLIRYENEEAVDDSQLPKDRFSAERLKGVDSTLKIQPAELGDSAVYLCASSFSSGENTGELFFGEGSRLTVL.

This chain joins TRBV10-3 and TRBJ2-7; TRBD1 is a possible D gene (6 bases). Trimming took off 6 bases at V and 7 bases at J, with 13 bases between the two ends. The CDR3 totals 12 residues. Germline loops: CDR1 ENHRY, CDR2 SYGVKD. This CDR3 reads CAIRGGLREQYF. The DNA for the CDR3 is TGTGCCATCAGAGGGGGTTTGAGAGAGCAGTACTTC.